This T cell receptor beta chain was obtained from a study of blood T cell repertoires in COVID-19. About the research overall: Specimens from acute and convalescent COVID-19 originated in the United States, Italy and Spain. Nucleic acid was either cDNA or gDNA, and it came from T cells, B-cell-depleted T cells, or PBMCs.

Points on this clone: The identical CDR3 is also encoded by other nucleotide sequences in the sample.

Sequencing was performed with immunoSEQ multiplex PCR; in TCRdb, only in-frame clones are kept and a portion is missing. In the table there are about 120,000 clones, approximately 90% of which are singletons. This CDR3 is built from 15 residues. V lost 3 bases and J lost 0; bases outside the gene matches: 1. CDR1 is KGHSH, CDR2 LQKENI, per germline. The receptor comes from a woman between 45 and 65 years old with acute or convalescent COVID-19. Material: peripheral blood. The chain uses TRBV18 and TRBJ1-5; TRBD1 matches 8 bases. The CDR3 region is CASSPGQGSNQPQHF. The CDR3 DNA is TGTGCCAGCTCACCCGGACAGGGTAGCAATCAGCCCCAGCATTTT.